This T cell receptor beta chain stems from a study of T cells after yellow fever vaccination. Study outcomes and limitations: FACS-sorted repertoires could harbor abundant contaminating bulk-population clonotypes. Post-booster repertoires again held most primary-vaccination clones (about 96% CD4, over 80% CD8).

TCR cDNA was made by 5'RACE template switching, adding a universal primer site and UMIs. Each CDR3 protein is one row after TCRdb ran MiXCR on the 5' RACE reads. The sample lists under 600,000 distinct CDR3 sequences, roughly 14% occurring once. V was clipped by 7 bases and J by 7 bases; unmatched bases: 8. The CDR3 length is 13 residues. Germline V CDR1 and CDR2: SGHTA, FQGNSA. Notes on this clonotype: Its antigen is not known.

The clonotype was recovered from a young man who received the YFV17D yellow fever vaccine. The chain couples TRBV7-2 to TRBJ2-7; TRBD2 matches at 9 bases. Sequencing used PBMCs, obtained on the day of the yellow fever booster vaccination. The CDR3 coding sequence is TGTGCCAGCAACGTAGAGCTAGCGGGGGAGCAGTACTTC. It encodes CASNVELAGEQYF.